The T cell receptor beta chain described here comes from a study of CD4 T cells in relation to SARS-CoV-2 and coronaviruses. Study context: The negative reference was HIV-1 Nef peptide pool or peptide-free culture.

Comments on this clone: Its target is not known.

Some clones are missing from TCRdb's copy, which holds only in-frame ones; the method was immunoSEQ multiplex PCR. The table lists 20,000 to 25,000 clones, about 71% of them singletons. Germline CDR1 SGHKS, CDR2 YYEKEE (reference sequence). V lost 4 bases, J lost 4 bases, and 14 bases lay in between. This CDR3 spans 14 amino acids. The unexposed donors gave CD4+ T cells in about 2011-2018, prior to COVID-19. Isolation of CD4+ T cells took place after about 10 days in culture. Sequencing was done on a sample of CD4+ T cells from PBMCs, cultured in vitro. V usage is TRBV5-5 and J usage is TRBJ1-2, with D possibly being TRBD1 (5 bases). This receptor was taken from a human donor in good health. The chain's CDR3 is CASSPGQGAYGYTF. CDR3 sequence (DNA): TGTGCCAGCAGCCCCGGGCAGGGAGCCTATGGCTACACCTTC.